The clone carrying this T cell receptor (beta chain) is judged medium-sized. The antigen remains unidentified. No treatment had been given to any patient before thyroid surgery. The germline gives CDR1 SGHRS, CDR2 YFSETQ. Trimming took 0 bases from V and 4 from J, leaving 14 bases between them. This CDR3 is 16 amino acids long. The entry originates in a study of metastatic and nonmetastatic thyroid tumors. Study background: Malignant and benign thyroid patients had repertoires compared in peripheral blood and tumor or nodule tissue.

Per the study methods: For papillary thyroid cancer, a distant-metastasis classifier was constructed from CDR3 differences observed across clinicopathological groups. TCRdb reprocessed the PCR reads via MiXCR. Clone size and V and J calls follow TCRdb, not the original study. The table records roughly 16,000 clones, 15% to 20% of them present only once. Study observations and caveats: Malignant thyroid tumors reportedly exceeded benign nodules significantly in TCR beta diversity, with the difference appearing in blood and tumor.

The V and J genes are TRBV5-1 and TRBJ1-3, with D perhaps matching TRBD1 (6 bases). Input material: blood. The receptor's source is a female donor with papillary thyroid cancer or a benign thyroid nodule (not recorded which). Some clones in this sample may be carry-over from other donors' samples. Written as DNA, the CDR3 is TGCGCCAGCAGCTTGGACGGGGGGCTTGAGGGAAACACCATATATTTT. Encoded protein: CASSLDGGLEGNTIYF.